Listed below are T cell receptor beta chains from one sample, sequenced in a study of beta chain features in type 1 diabetes. Produced via immunoSEQ multiplex PCR; TCRdb's table is partial and in-frame only. The table shows hundreds of thousands of clones, with around a sixth occurring only once. Sequenced sample: naive CD4+ T cells from blood. The source is a man aged 18 to 29 in good health. Both conserved end residues are part of each CDR3. A D gene is named only where the DNA matches it firmly. Part of the rows lack a size; the others show once, few, many or a class for expanded clones.

-,TRBJ1-1,-,TRBV5-1,TGCGCCAGCAGGGAGGGGAGCCCCACTGAAGCTTTCTTT,CASREGSPTEAFF
-,TRBJ2-5,few,TRBV10-3,TGTGCCGCCCGCGGGACCTCACTGGAGACCCAGTACTTC,CAARGTSLETQYF
-,TRBJ2-7,-,TRBV27,TGTGCCAGCAGTTTAAAGAACGGACCCTACGAGCAGTACTTC,CASSLKNGPYEQYF
-,TRBJ2-3,-,TRBV7-2,TGTGCCAGCAATATACAAAGCGGCTTCACAGATACGCAGTATTTT,CASNIQSGFTDTQYF
TRBD2,TRBJ2-7,-,TRBV7-2,TGTGCCAGCACCAAAACTAGCGGGAGGGACGAGCAGTACTTC,CASTKTSGRDEQYF
-,TRBJ1-3,once,TRBV9,TGTGCCAGCAGCAGATCAGGGAGCGCTGGAAACACCATATATTTT,CASSRSGSAGNTIYF
TRBD1,TRBJ1-5,few,TRBV15,TGTGCCACCAGCAGAGATCTGGCAGGGGGCAGTCAGCCCCAGCATTTT,CATSRDLAGGSQPQHF
TRBD2,TRBJ2-3,-,TRBV11-3,TGTGCCAGCAGCCTAGGGAGGGCCGCAGATACGCAGTATTTT,CASSLGRAADTQYF
TRBD2,TRBJ2-7,few,TRBV28,TGTGCCAGCAGACCTGACGGGGGACTAGCGGACTCCTACGAGCAGTACTTC,CASRPDGGLADSYEQYF
-,TRBJ2-5,-,TRBV7-6,TGTGCCAGCAGCTCTAGACTAGGGTACATGGGGCAAGAGACCCAGTACTTC,CASSSRLGYMGQETQYF
-,TRBJ2-3,-,TRBV18,TGTGCCAGCTCACGCGGGCTCACGGAGACTAGCACAGATACGCAGTATTTT,CASSRGLTETSTDTQYF
-,TRBJ1-2,-,TRBV9,TGTGCCAGCAGCGTAGTGGGGATAACTAACTATGGCTACACCTTC,CASSVVGITNYGYTF
TRBD1,TRBJ2-5,-,TRBV7-3,TGTGCCAGCAGCTTAGGGACAGGGGTCATAGAGACCCAGTACTTC,CASSLGTGVIETQYF
TRBD1,TRBJ2-3,-,TRBV7-9,TGTGCCAGCAGCCAGACAGGGATTAGCACAGATACGCAGTATTTT,CASSQTGISTDTQYF
TRBD1,TRBJ1-4,few,TRBV28,TGTGCCAGCAGGTCAACAGGGGGCGGGCCAAAACTGTTTTTT,CASRSTGGGPKLFF
-,TRBJ2-5,-,TRBV30,TGTGCCTGGAGTTTCAACAGACGTGAGACCCAGTACTTC,CAWSFNRRETQYF
TRBD2,TRBJ2-5,-,TRBV5-1,TGCGCCAGCAGCTTGTTATTAGCGGGAGGGCCGGTAGAGACCCAGTACTTC,CASSLLLAGGPVETQYF
-,TRBJ2-3,few,TRBV10-3,TGTGCCATCAGCTCCTTGATCCGGGCAGATACGCAGTATTTT,CAISSLIRADTQYF